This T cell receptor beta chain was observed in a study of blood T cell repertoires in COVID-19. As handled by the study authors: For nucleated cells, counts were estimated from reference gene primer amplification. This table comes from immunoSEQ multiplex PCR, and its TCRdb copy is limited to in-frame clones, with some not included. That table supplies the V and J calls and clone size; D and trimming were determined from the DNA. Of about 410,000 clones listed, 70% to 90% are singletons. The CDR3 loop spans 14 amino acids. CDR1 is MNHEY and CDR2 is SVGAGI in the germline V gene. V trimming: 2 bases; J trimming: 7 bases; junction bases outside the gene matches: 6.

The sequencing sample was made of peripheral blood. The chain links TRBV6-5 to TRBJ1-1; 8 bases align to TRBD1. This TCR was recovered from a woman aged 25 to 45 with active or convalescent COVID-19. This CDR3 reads CASSYPGQGGEAFF. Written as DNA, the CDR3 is TGTGCCAGCAGTTACCCTGGACAGGGAGGTGAAGCTTTCTTT.